This entry features one TCR beta chain sequence. The entry originates in a study of technical replicates of blood from a handful of donors. Germline CDR1 reads SGHRS; CDR2 reads YFSETQ. The V and J ends lost 5 bases and 5 bases, in that order; junction bases with no gene match: 3. The CDR3 totals 13 residues. The table came from immunoSEQ multiplex PCR; TCRdb's copy has only in-frame clones and leaves some out. The sample holds more than 75,000 clones, 95% to 96% seen once. The receptor's source is a human donor in good health. This chain joins TRBV5-1 and TRBJ2-3; 9 nucleotides agree with TRBD1. Input material: T cells isolated from PBMCs. The CDR3 protein is CASRQGAGDTQYF. DNA for the CDR3: TGCGCCAGCAGACAGGGGGCGGGAGATACGCAGTATTTT.